The sample holds a few counts of the clone carrying this T cell receptor (beta chain). This entry belongs to a study of blood T cell repertoires in COVID-19. Study-wide context: PBMCs, B-cell-depleted T cells, or T cells were the source of the cDNA or gDNA that made up the material.

Authors' analysis steps: Estimated nucleated cell counts came from reference gene primer amplification. Assay: immunoSEQ multiplex PCR; the TCRdb copy retains only in-frame clones and omits some. That table supplies the V and J calls and clone size; D and trimming were determined from the DNA. The profile covers fewer than 110,000 clones, with about 90% appearing a single time and roughly 6% taken by the ten largest. The junction had 5 bases not matched to a gene; V was cut back by 6 bases and J by 6 bases. In germline, CDR1 is LGHDT, CDR2 YNNKEL (reference sequence). This CDR3 is built from 14 residues.

The sequence was obtained from a human donor in a cohort sampled during active COVID-19. The genes are TRBV3-1 (or the pseudogene TRBV3-2) and TRBJ1-6; 7 bases are shared with TRBD1. The source material was peripheral blood. The DNA of the CDR3 is TGTGCCAGCAGTCGGCAGGGGGGTAATTCACCCCTCCACTTT. Protein sequence: CASSRQGGNSPLHF.